The present TCR beta chain was sequenced within a study of regulatory T cells in long-lasting Graves disease. As for time point: persistent/refractory GD, antithyroid drugs over 5 years with positive TRAb. Extracted RNA from PBMCs served as the source of the TCR library. Patient provenance is recorded as an endocrinology department in Xi'an, China. Note on this clonotype: Its antigen is not identified.

Germline CDR1 reads SGHRS; CDR2 reads YFSETQ. Trimming removed 6 bases at V and 2 bases at J, with 15 bases between. This CDR3 has 14 residues. Study conclusions and caveats: TRBV28, TRBJ1-2 and TRBJ2-5 were segments that persistent disease favored.

The TCR beta library used iRepertoire HTBI primers with Arm-PCR amplification of CDR3. TCRdb re-called the multiplex PCR reads through MiXCR, storing one row per CDR3 protein. The sample has 600,000 to 800,000 distinct CDR3 sequences, 30% seen once. The clonotype was recovered from a female donor with Graves disease. This chain connects TRBV5-1 to TRBJ2-7; D is perhaps TRBD1 (6 bases). The source material was peripheral blood mononuclear cells (PBMCs), sampled when the disease was refractory, from a patient treated with antithyroid drugs. CDR3 nucleotides: TGCGCCAGCACGACAGGCCCTTCTGCCTACGAGCAGTACTTC. Translated, it gives CASTTGPSAYEQYF. Full variable domain (rest looked up from reference TRBV5-1 and TRBJ2-7): KAGVTQTPRYLIKTRGQQVTLSCSPISGHRSVSWYQQTPGQGLQFLFEYFSETQRNKGNFPGRFSGRQFSNSRSEMNVSTLELGDSALYLCASTTGPSAYEQYFGPGTRLTVT.